The 20 T cell receptor beta chains given below trace back to one sample, sequenced in a study of blood T cells in healthy people across ages. Primers used in a second PCR of about 7 to 12 cycles were a sample-barcoded 5' primer and a J-beta primer mix. Each CDR3 protein is one row after TCRdb ran MiXCR on the 5' RACE reads. Of about 780,000 distinct CDR3 sequences in the sample, about half are singletons; the top ten hold roughly 20%. What was sequenced was blood. These receptors came from a man at least 80 years old in good health.

This clonotype occurred a few times. V and J are TRBV29-1 and TRBJ2-5, with 8 bases matching TRBD1. Matching the DNA end better, TRBJ2-7 makes the J call doubtful. This CDR3 is 14 amino acids long. In germline, CDR1 is SQVTM, CDR2 ANQGSEA. The CDR3 loop reads CSVRDRFVSYEQYF. DNA of the CDR3: TGCAGCGTTAGGGACAGGTTCGTATCCTACGAGCAGTACTTC.

This chain links TRBV12-3 or TRBV12-4 with TRBJ2-3, with 8 bases lining up with TRBD2. Trimming took 8 bases from V and 1 from J; bases not matched to a gene: 5. This CDR3 has 14 amino acids. The CDR3 DNA follows: TGTGCCAGCGCAGCGGGAGTACGCACAGATACGCAGTATTTT. The encoded protein is CASAAGVRTDTQYF.

The chain uses TRBV3-1 and TRBJ2-1; 9 bases line up with TRBD1. The CDR3 loop spans 14 amino acids. Unmatched junction bases numbered 8, after V lost 5 bases and J lost 9 bases. CDR1 is LGHDT and CDR2 is YNNKEL in the germline V gene (reference sequence). CDR3 coding DNA: TGTGCCAGCAGCACTGGGACAGGGAAGGGTGAGCAGTTCTTC. Protein: CASSTGTGKGEQFF.

The gene calls are TRBV9 and TRBJ2-5; 10 bases map to TRBD2. Germline CDR1 SGDLS, CDR2 YYNGEE. With V trimmed by 0 bases and J by 11 bases, 13 bases remained unmatched. The CDR3 consists of 16 residues. This chain's CDR3 is CASSVVASGRKDEQYF. The CDR3 DNA follows: TGTGCCAGCAGCGTAGTCGCTAGCGGGAGAAAGGATGAGCAGTACTTC.

The chain uses TRBV14 and TRBJ1-2; 12 nucleotides agree with TRBD1. There are 16 residues in the CDR3. CDR1 and CDR2 from the germline V gene are SGHDN and FVKESK. Losses at the gene ends were 0 bases for V and 7 bases for J; bases not matched to a gene: 6. This chain's CDR3 is CASSQEWGTGGSGYTF. For the CDR3, the DNA is TGTGCCAGCAGCCAAGAATGGGGGACAGGGGGCAGTGGCTACACCTTC.

This clonotype was seen repeatedly, ten times or more. The V call is TRBV7-9, the J call TRBJ2-5; 11 nucleotides agree with TRBD1. CDR1 SEHNR and CDR2 FQNEAQ come from the germline V gene (reference sequence). The CDR3 loop spans 14 amino acids. V lost 7 bases to trimming and J lost 5 bases; unmatched junction nucleotides: 6. CDR3 sequence reads: CASTRDRGRETQYF. DNA of the CDR3: TGTGCCAGCACCCGGGACAGGGGGAGGGAGACCCAGTACTTC.

In this sample, this clonotype turned up many times. The chain uses TRBV29-1 and TRBJ2-5; D not certain. The closer fit of TRBJ2-7 to the DNA end suggests the J call may be wrong. The CDR3 loop spans 11 amino acids. Germline V gene lookup returns CDR1 SQVTM and CDR2 ANQGSEA. Here the CDR3 DNA reads TGCAGCGTTGGGACGTTCTACGAGCAGTACTTC. This codes for CSVGTFYEQYF.

The rearrangement joins TRBV27 to TRBJ2-1, with D possibly matching TRBD2 (6 bases). Germline loops: CDR1 MNHEY, CDR2 SMNVEV (reference sequence). V lost 7 bases and J 4 bases, leaving 14 bases between the germline ends. The CDR3 loop spans 14 amino acids. CDR3 in amino acids: CASILWREYNEQFF. As DNA, the CDR3 is TGTGCCAGCATTCTGTGGCGGGAATACAATGAGCAGTTCTTC.

This clonotype was picked up a small number of times. The rearrangement uses TRBV10-3 and TRBJ2-1; D might be TRBD1 or TRBD2, each matching 5 bases. The CDR3 runs 15 residues. Germline CDR1 and CDR2: ENHRY and SYGVKD. The germline V and J ends were trimmed by 3 bases and 6 bases, with 15 bases remaining between them. The CDR3 protein is CAISDPGLAVNEQFF. In DNA, the CDR3 is TGTGCCATCAGTGACCCAGGGCTAGCCGTCAATGAGCAGTTCTTC.

The chain combines TRBV9 with TRBJ2-3; perhaps TRBD1 as D (6 bases). Germline CDR1 is SGDLS and CDR2 is YYNGEE. Trimming left V 0 bases short and J 4 bases short, with 12 bases between. The CDR3 contains 15 residues. The CDR3 DNA is TGTGCCAGCAGCGTAGCTGAACAGGGTCCAGATACGCAGTATTTT. Amino acid sequence: CASSVAEQGPDTQYF.

The rearrangement uses TRBV6-4 and TRBJ2-7, with 7 bases that match TRBD2. Germline V CDR1 and CDR2: MRHNA, SNTAGT. The junction had 17 bases not matched to a gene; V was cut back by 11 bases and J by 7 bases. The CDR3 covers 14 residues. CDR3 sequence reads: CAGKSGKFYNEQYF. The CDR3 nucleotides read TGTGCCGGCAAGAGCGGGAAATTTTACAATGAGCAGTACTTC.

This chain uses TRBV12-3 or TRBV12-4 with TRBJ2-1, with TRBD2 matching 13 bases. The CDR3 consists of 19 residues. V gave up 4 bases and J gave up 7 bases; unmatched junction bases: 16. In nucleotides, the CDR3 is TGTGCCAGCAGTTCTTTAAGGGGAGGGCGACTAGCGGGAGGTAATGAGCAGTTCTTC. This translates into CASSSLRGGRLAGGNEQFF.

As DNA, the CDR3 is TGCAGTGCTAGAGATCAGACCCTCTACGAGCAGTACTTC. Amino acids: CSARDQTLYEQYF. The chain links TRBV20-1 to TRBJ2-7, with D unclear. Germline loops: CDR1 DFQATT, CDR2 SNEGSKA (reference sequence). V was shortened by 0 bases and J by 3 bases, with 9 bases between the two germline ends. The CDR3 runs 13 residues.

The V gene is TRBV28, the J gene TRBJ1-1; the D gene is possibly TRBD1 (6 bases). The V end lost 6 bases, the J end lost 0 bases, and 11 bases lay between the germline ends. CDR1 and CDR2 (germline): MDHEN, SYDVKM. The CDR3 sequence is 14 residues long. The CDR3 loop reads CASRPTGMNTEAFF. The CDR3 DNA follows: TGTGCCAGCAGGCCTACAGGGATGAACACTGAAGCTTTCTTT. Filled out from reference TRBV28 and TRBJ1-1, the complete variable domain reads DVKVTQSSRYLVKRTGEKVFLECVQDMDHENMFWYRQDPGLGLRLIYFSYDVKMKEKGDIPEGYSVSREKKERFSLILESASTNQTSMYLCASRPTGMNTEAFFGQGTRLTVV.

Regarding this clonotype: A much larger clone is a single base away; this may be a read error. The gene calls are TRBV7-2 and TRBJ2-7; D call uncertain. CDR3 length: 11 residues. V was shortened by 11 bases and J by 2 bases, with 10 bases between the two germline ends. The germline V gene encodes CDR1 SGHTA and CDR2 FQGNSA. Here the CDR3 DNA reads TGTGCCGGCACCCTTGCCTACGAGCAGTACTTC. It translates to CAGTLAYEQYF. The entire variable domain, with the rest obtained from reference TRBV7-2 and TRBJ2-7, is as follows: GAGVSQSPSNKVTEKGKDVELRCDPISGHTALYWYRQSLGQGLEFLIYFQGNSAPDKSGLPSDRFSAERTGGSVSTLTIQRTQQEDSAVYLCAGTLAYEQYFGPGTRLTVT.

This clonotype occurred many times. The chain carries TRBV7-2 and TRBJ2-7; 7 bases fit TRBD2. This CDR3 has 13 residues. Trimming at V came to 2 bases and at J to 2 bases, leaving 0 bases not matched to a gene. In germline, CDR1 is SGHTA, CDR2 FQGNSA. CDR3 sequence reads: CASSLLAAYEQYF. CDR3 DNA: TGTGCCAGCAGCTTACTAGCGGCCTACGAGCAGTACTTC.

The chain combines TRBV7-8 with TRBJ2-5; TRBD2 matches at 10 bases. Germline-derived CDR1 and CDR2 are SGHVS and FQNEAQ. Trimming cost V 5 bases and J 4 bases; bases outside gene matches: 13. The CDR3 is 17 residues long. DNA of the CDR3: TGTGCCAGCAGCGCGGGACTAGCGAACTCTGTCGTAGAGACCCAGTACTTC. Translating it yields CASSAGLANSVVETQYF.

J is TRBJ2-1 and V is TRBV7-2; perhaps TRBD2 as D (7 bases). V was cut by 5 bases and J by 7 bases, with 15 bases left in between. The CDR3 length is 14 residues. Germline values: CDR1 SGHTA, CDR2 FQGNSA. CDR3 nucleotides: TGTGCCAGCAGCCGCGGGGGCCGAGGGAATGAGCAGTTCTTC. This translates into CASSRGGRGNEQFF.

In regard to this clonotype: No conserved phenylalanine or tryptophan ends this CDR3, so it is likely a read error. The chain joins TRBV28 to TRBJ2-4; TRBD1 matches at 9 bases. The J call may be mistaken, given a closer DNA end match to TRBJ2-5. CDR3 size: 15 residues. The germline V gene encodes CDR1 MDHEN and CDR2 SYDVKM. CDR3 loop: CTSSLGQGGEETQYY. DNA for the CDR3: TGTACCAGCAGTTTGGGACAGGGAGGTGAAGAGACCCAGTACTAC.

For the CDR3, the DNA is TGTGCCAGCAGTGAAGTCGGGACATCCACCCGCACAGATACGCAGTATTTT. Amino acid sequence: CASSEVGTSTRTDTQYF. J is TRBJ2-3 and V is TRBV2; the D gene is possibly TRBD1 (6 bases). The CDR3 contains 17 residues. Germline V CDR1 and CDR2: SNHLY, FYNNEI. V shed 1 base and J shed 1 base, with 15 bases lying between them. The full variable domain, its missing parts supplied by reference TRBV2 and TRBJ2-3, is EPEVTQTPSHQVTQMGQEVILRCVPISNHLYFYWYRQILGQKVEFLVSFYNNEISEKSEIFDDQFSVERPDGSNFTLKIRSTKLEDSAMYFCASSEVGTSTRTDTQYFGPGTRLTVL.